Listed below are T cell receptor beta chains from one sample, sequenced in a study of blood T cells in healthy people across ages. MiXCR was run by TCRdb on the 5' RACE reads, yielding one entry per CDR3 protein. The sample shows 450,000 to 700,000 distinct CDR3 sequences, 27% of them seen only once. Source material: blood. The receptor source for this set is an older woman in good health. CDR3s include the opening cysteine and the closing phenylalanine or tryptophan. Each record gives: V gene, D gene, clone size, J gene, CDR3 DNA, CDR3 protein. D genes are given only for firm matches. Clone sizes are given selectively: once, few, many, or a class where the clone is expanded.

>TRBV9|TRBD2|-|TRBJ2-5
TGTGCCAGCAGCGTCCCGACTAGCGGGGAAGAGACCCAGTACTTC
CASSVPTSGEETQYF
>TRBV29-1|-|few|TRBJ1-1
TGCAGCGGAGACAGGAACACTGAAGCTTTCTTT
CSGDRNTEAFF
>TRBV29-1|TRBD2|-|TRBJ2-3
TGCAGCGTAGAGGGACTAGCGGGAGTGGGAGATACGCAGTATTTT
CSVEGLAGVGDTQYF
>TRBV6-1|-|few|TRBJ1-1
TGTGCCAGCAGTGAAAATAGGGGCGTTTTGGCTTTCTTT
CASSENRGVLAFF
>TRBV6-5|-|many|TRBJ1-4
TGTGCCAGCAGTTACTCCCGAGTTGGAACTAATGAAAAACTGTTTTTT
CASSYSRVGTNEKLFF
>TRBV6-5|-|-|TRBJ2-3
TGTGCCAGCAGTTACTTGGCAGGGGAAGATACGCAGTATTTT
CASSYLAGEDTQYF
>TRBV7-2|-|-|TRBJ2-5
TGTGCCAGCAGCTTAGTACAGGGTACCAGCGAGACCCAGTACTTC
CASSLVQGTSETQYF
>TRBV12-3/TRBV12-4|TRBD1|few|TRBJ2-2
TGTGCCAGCGGACCCGGGACAGGGGTGTATTCCGGGGAGCTGTTTTTT
CASGPGTGVYSGELFF
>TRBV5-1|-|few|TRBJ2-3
TGCGCCAGCAGCTTGATGGAGGGTAGGGGAGAGACCCAGTACTTT
CASSLMEGRGETQYF
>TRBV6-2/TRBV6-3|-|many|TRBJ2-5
TGTGCCAGCAGTCGGGGTTCCCAAGAGACCCAGTACTTC
CASSRGSQETQYF
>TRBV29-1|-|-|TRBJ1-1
TGCAGCGTCGAAAAGGGGTCTGGAGCTTTCTTT
CSVEKGSGAFF
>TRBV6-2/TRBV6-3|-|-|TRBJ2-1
TGTGCCAGCAGGAGGGATCCCCTTTTCAATGAGCAGTTCTTC
CASRRDPLFNEQFF
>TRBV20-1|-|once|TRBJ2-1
TGCAGTGCCATGTCACAGCCCTACAATGAGCAGTTCTTC
CSAMSQPYNEQFF